The clone carrying this TCR beta chain was seen repeatedly, ten times or more. Its antigen remains unidentified. This record belongs to a study of neurological immune-mediated disorders. General study findings and limits: Across subjects, no CDR3 amino acid sequence appeared in expanded clones of more than one subject, a finding that suggested private repertoires in all groups. The greatest degree of TCR clonal expansion was observed in HTLV-1-associated myelopathy, with the lowest in multiple sclerosis, below that of healthy controls.

Template-switch 5'RACE cDNA synthesis added a 10-nucleotide unique molecular identifier. A single run covered 15-18 subjects with over 180 million TCR-beta sequences. TCRdb re-derived calls from the 5' RACE reads in MiXCR, one entry per CDR3 protein. In the table there are 30,000 or so distinct CDR3 sequences, about 4.5% of which are singletons. The CDR3 covers 16 residues. V was cut by 0 bases and J by 3 bases, with 15 bases left in between. Germline-derived CDR1 and CDR2 are MNHEY and SVGAGI. Sequenced input: PBMCs. The TCR sequence derives from a man aged 18 to 29 in good health. The chain combines TRBV6-5 with TRBJ2-7; unclear D gene. CDR3 residues: CASSYSSVYSYYEQYF. The DNA for the CDR3 is TGTGCCAGCAGTTACTCGTCTGTGTACTCCTACTACGAGCAGTACTTC.